The clone carrying this T cell receptor (beta chain) was counted a few times. V was clipped by 6 bases and J by 7 bases, with 17 bases between them. Germline V gives CDR1 SGHDT, CDR2 YYEEEE. This CDR3 has 14 amino acids. This sample is drawn from a study of identical twins. TCRdb ran MiXCR on the 5' RACE reads and lists one entry per CDR3 protein. This sample carries about 190,000 distinct CDR3 sequences, 15% of them seen once, and the ten largest clones take 35% to 45%. The sample was also linked to a second study, of T cells expressing NK-cell markers. That report adds: With an anti-gamma-delta TCR antibody, sorting in several experiments was kept to alpha-beta TCR T cells. Dominant NKG2C+ clonotypes were found to form about 1.0-7.5% of CD8+ T cells in roughly 6 donors.

V usage is TRBV5-6 and J usage is TRBJ2-1; no definite D call. This receptor was obtained from a woman younger than 30 in good health. What was sequenced was CD8+ T cells sorted from blood. CDR3 in DNA: TGTGCCAGCAATAACCCCCTCAGACCTAATGAGCAGTTCTTC. Translated, it gives CASNNPLRPNEQFF.